This is a list of T cell receptor beta chains from one sample in a study of blood T cell repertoires in COVID-19. Libraries were prepared by immunoSEQ multiplex PCR; TCRdb keeps only in-frame clonotypes and omits some of them. The table shows approximately 300,000 clones, with about nine tenths occurring only once. The sample was peripheral blood. The source is a woman aged 30 to 39 with COVID-19, enrolled during active disease. The CDR3 runs from the conserved cysteine through the conserved F or W. The D gene is left open where the match is weak. Rows may omit the clone size; those that give it use once, few, many or a size class.

D gene: NA
CDR3 length: 13
J gene: TRBJ2-7
V gene: TRBV2
clone size: NA
CDR3 protein: CASCVGGPYEQYF
CDR3 DNA: TGTGCCAGCTGTGTGGGGGGACCCTACGAGCAGTACTTC

D gene: NA
CDR3 length: 15
J gene: TRBJ1-5
V gene: TRBV2
clone size: NA
CDR3 protein: CASSADSYGNQPQHF
CDR3 DNA: TGTGCCAGCAGTGCGGACAGTTACGGCAATCAGCCCCAGCATTTT

D gene: TRBD1
CDR3 length: 15
J gene: TRBJ2-5
V gene: TRBV27
clone size: once
CDR3 protein: CASRTGFEEEETQYF
CDR3 DNA: TGTGCCAGCAGGACAGGGTTCGAGGAGGAAGAGACCCAGTACTTC

D gene: TRBD2
CDR3 length: 16
J gene: TRBJ2-1
V gene: TRBV5-4
clone size: once
CDR3 protein: CASSLEVQRGYNEQFF
CDR3 DNA: TGTGCCAGCAGCTTGGAGGTGCAGCGGGGCTACAATGAGCAGTTCTTC

D gene: NA
CDR3 length: 12
J gene: TRBJ1-4
V gene: TRBV21-1
clone size: NA
CDR3 protein: CARMGRREKLFF
CDR3 DNA: TGTGCCAGGATGGGCCGACGCGAAAAACTGTTTTTT

D gene: NA
CDR3 length: 14
J gene: TRBJ1-3
V gene: TRBV6-5
clone size: NA
CDR3 protein: CASSSQALGNTIYF
CDR3 DNA: TGTGCCAGCAGTTCCCAGGCCCTCGGAAACACCATATATTTT

D gene: TRBD1
CDR3 length: 11
J gene: TRBJ2-7
V gene: TRBV7-9
clone size: few
CDR3 protein: CASSDRGEQYF
CDR3 DNA: TGTGCCAGCAGCGACAGGGGCGAGCAGTACTTC

D gene: TRBD1
CDR3 length: 15
J gene: TRBJ2-1
V gene: TRBV9
clone size: NA
CDR3 protein: CASSPRQGFRNEQFF
CDR3 DNA: TGTGCCAGCAGCCCCAGACAGGGTTTTAGGAATGAGCAGTTCTTC

D gene: TRBD1
CDR3 length: 15
J gene: TRBJ2-7
V gene: TRBV11-2
clone size: NA
CDR3 protein: CASSPITGGHYEQYF
CDR3 DNA: TGTGCCAGCAGCCCCATAACAGGGGGACACTACGAGCAGTACTTC

D gene: NA
CDR3 length: 15
J gene: TRBJ2-5
V gene: TRBV6-5
clone size: NA
CDR3 protein: CASSFQGGWQETQYF
CDR3 DNA: TGTGCCAGCAGTTTCCAGGGGGGATGGCAAGAGACCCAGTACTTC

D gene: TRBD1
CDR3 length: 16
J gene: TRBJ1-4
V gene: TRBV28
clone size: NA
CDR3 protein: CASSLPNSGGNEKLFF
CDR3 DNA: TGTGCCAGCAGTTTACCGAACTCAGGGGGAAATGAAAAACTGTTTTTT

D gene: TRBD1
CDR3 length: 16
J gene: TRBJ2-2
V gene: TRBV4-1
clone size: once
CDR3 protein: CASSLRQGGNTGELFF
CDR3 DNA: TGCGCCAGCAGCCTTAGACAGGGGGGGAACACCGGGGAGCTGTTTTTT

D gene: TRBD1
CDR3 length: 17
J gene: TRBJ1-3
V gene: TRBV4-1
clone size: NA
CDR3 protein: CASSQDRDSLSGNTIYF
CDR3 DNA: TGCGCCAGCAGCCAAGACCGGGACAGTCTCTCTGGAAACACCATATATTTT

D gene: TRBD1
CDR3 length: 18
J gene: TRBJ1-6
V gene: TRBV7-8
clone size: NA
CDR3 protein: CASSQNTGTGGDGSPLHF
CDR3 DNA: TGTGCCAGCAGCCAAAATACCGGGACAGGGGGAGATGGATCACCCCTCCACTTT

D gene: TRBD2
CDR3 length: 16
J gene: TRBJ2-1
V gene: TRBV11-2
clone size: NA
CDR3 protein: CASSLLHSGRDNEQFF
CDR3 DNA: TGTGCCAGCAGCCTACTCCATAGCGGGAGGGATAATGAGCAGTTCTTC

D gene: NA
CDR3 length: 13
J gene: TRBJ1-1
V gene: TRBV30
clone size: NA
CDR3 protein: CAWSVERYTEAFF
CDR3 DNA: TGTGCCTGGAGTGTAGAACGGTACACTGAAGCTTTCTTT

D gene: NA
CDR3 length: 17
J gene: TRBJ2-3
V gene: TRBV4-3
clone size: NA
CDR3 protein: CASSQEAAFPSTDTQYF
CDR3 DNA: TGCGCCAGCAGCCAAGAAGCAGCGTTCCCTAGCACAGATACGCAGTATTTT

D gene: TRBD2
CDR3 length: 14
J gene: TRBJ2-7
V gene: TRBV6-5
clone size: NA
CDR3 protein: CASSYSLAGAPQYF
CDR3 DNA: TGTGCCAGCAGTTACTCACTAGCGGGAGCCCCGCAGTACTTC

D gene: TRBD1
CDR3 length: 16
J gene: TRBJ2-1
V gene: TRBV4-1
clone size: NA
CDR3 protein: CASSQGKGAGHNEQFF
CDR3 DNA: TGCGCCAGCAGCCAAGGGAAGGGGGCTGGCCACAATGAGCAGTTCTTC

D gene: TRBD1
CDR3 length: 14
J gene: TRBJ1-1
V gene: TRBV6-6
clone size: NA
CDR3 protein: CASRDRGMNTEAFF
CDR3 DNA: TGTGCCAGCCGGGACAGGGGAATGAACACTGAAGCTTTCTTT

D gene: TRBD2
CDR3 length: 16
J gene: TRBJ2-7
V gene: TRBV18
clone size: NA
CDR3 protein: CASSPSSGRAVDEQYF
CDR3 DNA: TGTGCCAGCTCACCATCTAGCGGGAGGGCCGTAGACGAGCAGTACTTC

D gene: TRBD2
CDR3 length: 15
J gene: TRBJ2-3
V gene: TRBV9
clone size: NA
CDR3 protein: CASSVALAGKDTQYF
CDR3 DNA: TGTGCCAGCAGCGTAGCCCTAGCGGGAAAAGATACGCAGTATTTT

D gene: TRBD1
CDR3 length: 17
J gene: TRBJ1-6
V gene: TRBV7-2
clone size: NA
CDR3 protein: CASSLGRDRVWNSPLHF
CDR3 DNA: TGTGCCAGCAGCTTAGGCCGGGACAGGGTTTGGAATTCACCCCTCCACTTT

D gene: NA
CDR3 length: 13
J gene: TRBJ1-5
V gene: TRBV27
clone size: once
CDR3 protein: CASSHGGNQPQHF
CDR3 DNA: TGTGCCAGCAGTCATGGGGGGAATCAGCCCCAGCATTTT

D gene: TRBD1
CDR3 length: 15
J gene: TRBJ2-7
V gene: TRBV5-1
clone size: once
CDR3 protein: CASSDPGTGTYEQYF
CDR3 DNA: TGCGCCAGCAGCGACCCCGGGACAGGGACGTACGAGCAGTACTTC

D gene: NA
CDR3 length: 14
J gene: TRBJ1-5
V gene: TRBV2
clone size: NA
CDR3 protein: CASRTGSGNQPQHF
CDR3 DNA: TGTGCCAGCAGGACTGGGTCGGGCAATCAGCCCCAGCATTTT

D gene: NA
CDR3 length: 15
J gene: TRBJ1-6
V gene: TRBV30
clone size: few
CDR3 protein: CAWSSYREENSPLHF
CDR3 DNA: TGTGCCTGGAGTTCCTACCGGGAGGAAAATTCACCCCTCCACTTT

D gene: NA
CDR3 length: 12
J gene: TRBJ2-1
V gene: TRBV27
clone size: NA
CDR3 protein: CASGSRAHEQFF
CDR3 DNA: TGTGCCAGCGGTTCGAGGGCTCATGAGCAGTTCTTC

D gene: TRBD2
CDR3 length: 15
J gene: TRBJ2-1
V gene: TRBV11-2
clone size: once
CDR3 protein: CASSLVPGLVGEQFF
CDR3 DNA: TGTGCCAGCAGCTTAGTGCCGGGACTAGTTGGTGAGCAGTTCTTC

D gene: NA
CDR3 length: 13
J gene: TRBJ1-1
V gene: TRBV19
clone size: once
CDR3 protein: CASSAGMETEAFF
CDR3 DNA: TGTGCCAGTAGCGCAGGGATGGAAACTGAAGCTTTCTTT

D gene: NA
CDR3 length: 13
J gene: TRBJ1-5
V gene: TRBV12-3/TRBV12-4
clone size: NA
CDR3 protein: CASSFREHQPQHF
CDR3 DNA: TGTGCCAGCAGTTTTAGGGAGCATCAGCCCCAGCATTTT

D gene: TRBD2
CDR3 length: 14
J gene: TRBJ2-5
V gene: TRBV2
clone size: once
CDR3 protein: CASSETSFQETQYF
CDR3 DNA: TGTGCCAGCAGCGAGACTAGCTTCCAAGAGACCCAGTACTTC

D gene: NA
CDR3 length: 16
J gene: TRBJ1-6
V gene: TRBV28
clone size: NA
CDR3 protein: CASTRGGPQRSSPLHF
CDR3 DNA: TGTGCCAGTACCCGGGGGGGACCTCAAAGAAGTTCACCCCTCCACTTT

D gene: NA
CDR3 length: 15
J gene: TRBJ1-1
V gene: TRBV23-1
clone size: NA
CDR3 protein: CASTPGHKLNTEAFF
CDR3 DNA: TGCGCCAGCACACCGGGACATAAACTCAACACTGAAGCTTTCTTT

D gene: TRBD1
CDR3 length: 15
J gene: TRBJ2-5
V gene: TRBV29-1
clone size: NA
CDR3 protein: CSVVAGTGGWETQYF
CDR3 DNA: TGCAGCGTCGTAGCCGGGACAGGGGGCTGGGAGACCCAGTACTTC

D gene: NA
CDR3 length: 14
J gene: TRBJ2-7
V gene: TRBV7-6
clone size: NA
CDR3 protein: CASSPPDSNYEQYF
CDR3 DNA: TGTGCCAGCAGCCCACCCGACAGCAACTACGAGCAGTACTTC

D gene: NA
CDR3 length: 14
J gene: TRBJ1-1
V gene: TRBV27
clone size: once
CDR3 protein: CASSLSGGNTEAFF
CDR3 DNA: TGTGCCAGCAGTTTATCGGGGGGGAACACTGAAGCTTTCTTT

D gene: TRBD1
CDR3 length: 14
J gene: TRBJ1-1
V gene: TRBV6-5
clone size: many
CDR3 protein: CAGRTGGANTEAFF
CDR3 DNA: TGTGCCGGTCGGACAGGGGGCGCGAACACTGAAGCTTTCTTT

D gene: NA
CDR3 length: 15
J gene: TRBJ2-7
V gene: TRBV9
clone size: NA
CDR3 protein: CASSTGTPSSYEQYF
CDR3 DNA: TGTGCCAGCAGCACCGGGACTCCCAGCTCCTACGAGCAGTACTTC

D gene: NA
CDR3 length: 16
J gene: TRBJ2-1
V gene: TRBV28
clone size: once
CDR3 protein: CASSSAGAASYNEQFF
CDR3 DNA: TGTGCCAGCAGTTCCGCAGGAGCGGCCTCCTACAATGAGCAGTTCTTC

D gene: NA
CDR3 length: 11
J gene: TRBJ2-5
V gene: TRBV27
clone size: once
CDR3 protein: CASSLYGTQYF
CDR3 DNA: TGTGCCAGCAGTCTCTATGGGACCCAGTACTTC

D gene: TRBD2
CDR3 length: 16
J gene: TRBJ2-5
V gene: TRBV25-1
clone size: NA
CDR3 protein: CASRRGGGPRWETQYF
CDR3 DNA: TGTGCCAGCCGGCGGGGGGGAGGGCCGAGATGGGAGACCCAGTACTTC

D gene: TRBD1
CDR3 length: 15
J gene: TRBJ2-7
V gene: TRBV11-2
clone size: NA
CDR3 protein: CASSRDRGYSYEQYF
CDR3 DNA: TGTGCCAGCAGCAGGGACAGGGGGTACTCCTACGAGCAGTACTTC

D gene: TRBD2
CDR3 length: 18
J gene: TRBJ2-4
V gene: TRBV6-2/TRBV6-3
clone size: NA
CDR3 protein: CASSPPSGRTSNGDIQYF
CDR3 DNA: TGTGCCAGCAGTCCCCCTAGCGGGAGGACGAGTAACGGGGACATTCAGTACTTC

D gene: NA
CDR3 length: 15
J gene: TRBJ1-3
V gene: TRBV9
clone size: NA
CDR3 protein: CASSELGGGGNTIYF
CDR3 DNA: TGTGCCAGCAGCGAGCTGGGGGGAGGTGGAAACACCATATATTTT

D gene: NA
CDR3 length: 13
J gene: TRBJ2-7
V gene: TRBV6-2/TRBV6-3
clone size: NA
CDR3 protein: CASNPIQGYEQYF
CDR3 DNA: TGTGCCAGCAACCCTATACAGGGCTACGAGCAGTACTTC

D gene: NA
CDR3 length: 16
J gene: TRBJ2-1
V gene: TRBV5-1
clone size: NA
CDR3 protein: CASSSPRGSFHNEQFF
CDR3 DNA: TGCGCCAGCAGCTCTCCCAGGGGTTCGTTCCACAATGAGCAGTTCTTC

D gene: TRBD2
CDR3 length: 17
J gene: TRBJ2-3
V gene: TRBV5-6
clone size: NA
CDR3 protein: CASSKLAGGFSTDTQYF
CDR3 DNA: TGTGCCAGCAGCAAGCTAGCGGGAGGGTTTTCCACAGATACGCAGTATTTT

D gene: NA
CDR3 length: 13
J gene: TRBJ1-5
V gene: TRBV6-2/TRBV6-3
clone size: NA
CDR3 protein: CASSPGTGQPQHF
CDR3 DNA: TGTGCCAGCAGTCCCGGTACAGGACAGCCCCAGCATTTT

D gene: TRBD2
CDR3 length: 18
J gene: TRBJ2-7
V gene: TRBV9
clone size: NA
CDR3 protein: CASSASGTSGSSSYEQYF
CDR3 DNA: TGTGCCAGCAGCGCATCCGGGACTAGCGGTTCGAGCTCCTACGAGCAGTACTTC

D gene: TRBD1
CDR3 length: 13
J gene: TRBJ2-1
V gene: TRBV6-4
clone size: NA
CDR3 protein: CASSVQGASEQFF
CDR3 DNA: TGTGCCAGCAGTGTACAGGGGGCAAGTGAGCAGTTCTTC